Shown below are 19 T cell receptor beta chains from a single sample sequenced in a study of blood T cell repertoires in COVID-19. Measured with immunoSEQ multiplex PCR; TCRdb has only the in-frame clones, and not every one. The sample contains fewer than 350,000 clones, over 75% of which appear only once. The sequenced material came from peripheral blood. The receptors here all came from a woman aged 25 to 39 with COVID-19, enrolled during active disease.

This chain connects TRBV12-3 or TRBV12-4 to TRBJ1-1, with D possibly TRBD1 on 5 matching bases. The V end lost 3 bases, the J end lost 10 bases, and 9 bases lay between the germline ends. The CDR3 spans 11 residues. This CDR3 reads CASSLRGGAFF. CDR3 bases: TGTGCCAGCAGTTTGCGGGGGGGAGCTTTCTTT.

V is TRBV3-1 (or the pseudogene TRBV3-2) and J is TRBJ1-1; no clear D gene. Between the trimmed V and J ends, which lost 1 base and 6 bases, there was a span of 6 bases. Germline CDR1 reads LGHDT; CDR2 reads YNNKEL (reference sequence). CDR3 length: 12 residues. CDR3: CASSQGRAEAFF. The DNA for the CDR3 is TGTGCCAGCAGCCAAGGGAGGGCTGAAGCTTTCTTT.

CDR3 amino acids: CASSPIRDGLNQPQHF. CDR3 nucleotides: TGTGCCAGTAGTCCTATCCGGGACGGACTAAATCAGCCCCAGCATTTT. The rearrangement links TRBV19 to TRBJ1-5, with D possibly being TRBD1 (5 bases). Trimming stripped 5 bases from V and 4 bases from J, with 18 bases between. The CDR3 is 16 amino acids. Germline values: CDR1 LNHDA, CDR2 SQIVND (reference sequence).

CDR3 loop: CASRGDRGGYTF. The CDR3 bases are TGTGCCAGCAGGGGGGACAGGGGAGGCTACACCTTC. The J gene is TRBJ1-2, the V gene TRBV2, with 10 bases matching TRBD1. V lost 6 bases, J lost 8 bases, and 3 bases stayed unmatched. This CDR3 has 12 residues. Germline lookup yields CDR1 SNHLY and CDR2 FYNNEI.

This sequence joins TRBV5-1 and TRBJ2-7; 10 bases align to TRBD1. Germline lookup yields CDR1 SGHRS and CDR2 YFSETQ. The J segment lost 2 bases and the V segment lost 4 bases, leaving 3 bases of the junction unmatched. The CDR3 is 14 amino acids. Written as DNA, the CDR3 is TGCGCCAGCAGCCCCGGGACAGGGGCCTACGAGCAGTACTTC. Protein: CASSPGTGAYEQYF.

V and J are TRBV27 and TRBJ1-5; 7 nucleotides agree with TRBD1. The CDR3 loop spans 15 amino acids. J gave up 1 base and V 3 bases, and 3 bases lay outside the gene matches. Germline lookup yields CDR1 MNHEY and CDR2 SMNVEV (reference sequence). The CDR3: CASSFRQGSNQPQHF. CDR3 sequence (DNA): TGTGCCAGCAGTTTTCGACAGGGAAGCAATCAGCCCCAGCATTTT.

The chain carries TRBV27 and TRBJ2-1; 8 bases fit TRBD2. The CDR3 sequence is 15 residues long. Germline assignment: CDR1 MNHEY and CDR2 SMNVEV (reference sequence). J was trimmed by 4 bases and V by 2 bases; bases with no gene match: 4. CDR3 loop: CASSLGLAGYNEQFF. Here the CDR3 DNA reads TGTGCCAGCAGTTTAGGGCTAGCGGGTTACAATGAGCAGTTCTTC.

This chain links TRBV2 with TRBJ2-5, with TRBD1 identical over 7 bases. This CDR3 region has 15 residues. Per germline, CDR1 SNHLY and CDR2 FYNNEI. Losses at the gene ends were 6 bases for V and 4 bases for J; bases not matched to a gene: 11. This chain's CDR3 is CASRDPGQRGETQYF. The CDR3 DNA is TGTGCCAGCAGAGACCCGGGACAGAGGGGAGAGACCCAGTACTTC.

The V call is TRBV6-1, the J call TRBJ1-6; 7 bases are shared with TRBD1. The germline gives CDR1 MNHNS, CDR2 SASEGT. With 3 bases clipped from V and 2 bases from J, the junction kept 1 base outside the gene matches. This CDR3 contains 15 residues. In DNA, the CDR3 is TGTGCCAGCAGTGAGACAGGGACCTATAATTCACCCCTCCACTTT. Its translation is CASSETGTYNSPLHF.

J is TRBJ2-3 and V is TRBV11-1, with a possible D match to TRBD2 (5 bases). V was cut by 4 bases and J by 2 bases, with 13 bases left in between. CDR1 and CDR2 from the germline V gene are SGHAT and FQDESV (reference sequence). This CDR3 comprises 15 residues. Written as DNA, the CDR3 is TGTGCCAGCAGCTCTCAGCGGTTTGACACAGATACGCAGTATTTT. Translating it yields CASSSQRFDTDTQYF. Full variable domain (remainder filled in from reference TRBV11-1 and TRBJ2-3): EAEVAQSPRYKITEKSQAVAFWCDPISGHATLYWYRQILGQGPELLVQFQDESVVDDSQLPKDRFSAERLKGVDSTLKIQPAELGDSAMYLCASSSQRFDTDTQYFGPGTRLTVL.

The J gene is TRBJ1-1, the V gene TRBV18, with 7 bases matching TRBD1. V was pared by 8 bases and J by 1 base, with 4 bases of the junction left unmatched. CDR1 is KGHSH and CDR2 is LQKENI in the germline V gene. This CDR3 is 13 amino acids long. CDR3 residues: CASRRQGNTEAFF. The CDR3 nucleotides read TGTGCCAGCCGACGACAGGGGAACACTGAAGCTTTCTTT. Based on the CDR3 plus reference TRBV18 and TRBJ1-1, the full variable domain is NAGVMQNPRHLVRRRGQEARLRCSPMKGHSHVYWYRQLPEEGLKFMVYLQKENIIDESGMPKERFSAEFPKEGPSILRIQQVVRGDSAAYFCASRRQGNTEAFFGQGTRLTVV.

The chain links TRBV15 to TRBJ2-7; 9 bases align to TRBD2. Trimming cost V 0 bases and J 6 bases; bases outside gene matches: 12. CDR1 LNHNV and CDR2 YYDKDF come from the germline V gene (reference sequence). CDR3 length: 17 residues. The CDR3 region has the DNA TGTGCCACCAGCAGAGATCGAGGTAGCGGGAGTCTAGGCGAGCAGTACTTC. Encoded protein: CATSRDRGSGSLGEQYF.

This clone came up once. This rearrangement joins TRBV4-1 to TRBJ2-1; perhaps TRBD2 as D (5 bases). In germline, CDR1 is MGHRA, CDR2 YSYEKL. CDR3 length: 14 amino acids. V lost 0 bases and J lost 7, with 10 bases in between. CDR3: CASSQDPGENEQFF. CDR3 nucleotide sequence: TGCGCCAGCAGCCAAGATCCTGGGGAGAATGAGCAGTTCTTC.

In its sample, this clone was seen a few times. The V and J genes are TRBV5-4 and TRBJ1-6; TRBD1 matches 8 bases. From germline, CDR1 is SGHNT and CDR2 YYREEE (reference sequence). V was pared by 4 bases and J by 6 bases, with 6 bases of the junction left unmatched. There are 15 residues in the CDR3. The CDR3 sequence: CASSPGQGGNSPLHF. The CDR3 nucleotides are TGTGCCAGCAGCCCAGGACAGGGAGGTAATTCACCCCTCCACTTT.

V and J are TRBV6-1 and TRBJ2-7, with TRBD1 identical over 10 bases. V lost 0 bases, J lost 7 bases, and 9 bases stayed unmatched. Germline V lookup: CDR1 MNHNS, CDR2 SASEGT. The CDR3 has 16 residues. CDR3 protein: CASSEAAGTGVGEQYF. The CDR3 DNA sequence: TGTGCCAGCAGTGAAGCGGCCGGGACAGGGGTGGGTGAGCAGTACTTC.

The rearrangement uses TRBV12-3 or TRBV12-4 and TRBJ1-2; D may be TRBD1 (5 bases). Trimming cost V 5 bases and J 5 bases, with 9 bases left between them. CDR3 size: 12 residues. CDR3 nucleotide sequence: TGTGCCAGCAGTAGACAGATTTATGGCTACACCTTC. Translated, it gives CASSRQIYGYTF.

The rearrangement links TRBV24-1 to TRBJ1-5; 10 positions agree with TRBD1. The germline gives CDR1 KGHDR, CDR2 SFDVKD. The CDR3 extends over 15 amino acids. V shed 5 bases, J shed 7 bases, and the junction held 7 bases outside the gene matches. The CDR3 coding sequence is TGTGCCACCAGTGGACAGGGGGCGCCGGGGCAGCCCCAGCATTTT. Translated, it gives CATSGQGAPGQPQHF.

The CDR3 protein is CAISGLAGGTGGEQFF. The CDR3, as DNA: TGTGCCATCAGCGGGTTAGCGGGAGGTACAGGAGGTGAGCAGTTCTTC. V gene TRBV10-3 combines with J gene TRBJ2-1, with 10 bases matching TRBD2. The CDR3 has 16 amino acids. V trimming: 6 bases; J trimming: 9 bases; junction bases outside the gene matches: 14. The germline gives CDR1 ENHRY, CDR2 SYGVKD.

This clone was counted a single time. The rearrangement links TRBV19 to TRBJ1-5; weak D call: TRBD1 (5 bases). The CDR3 is 16 residues long. V lost 2 bases and J 4 bases, leaving 15 bases between the germline ends. Germline V gene data show CDR1 as LNHDA and CDR2 as SQIVND (reference sequence). The CDR3 DNA follows: TGTGCCAGTAGTATACTCGGGCAGGGTGGAAATCAGCCCCAGCATTTT. Translating gives CASSILGQGGNQPQHF.